The 20 T cell receptor beta chains listed next were all sequenced from one sample in a study of Graves' ophthalmopathy and Graves' hyperthyroidism. The study amplified TCR beta CDR3 regions using RNA transcripts. First-round RT-PCR employed HTBI primers, with a second-round multiplex PCR after it. TCRdb reprocessed the multiplex PCR reads via MiXCR and lists one record per CDR3 protein. The sample yields about 220,000 distinct CDR3 sequences, roughly 21% seen once. What was sequenced was peripheral blood. Receptors originate from a woman in her forties or fifties with Graves' ophthalmopathy.

There are many counts of this clonotype. The rearrangement joins TRBV2 to TRBJ1-2; no clear D. The V end was cut by 5 bases, the J end by 4 bases, with 5 bases between. Germline CDR1 reads SNHLY; CDR2 reads FYNNEI. The CDR3 runs 11 residues. The CDR3 loop is CASSTVYGYTF. In DNA form, the CDR3 reads TGTGCCAGCAGTACGGTCTATGGCTACACCTTC.

The genes are TRBV6-5 and TRBJ2-7; 8 nucleotides agree with TRBD2. The germline V gene has CDR1 MNHEY and CDR2 SVGAGI. With V trimmed by 4 bases and J by 0 bases, 8 bases remained unmatched. The CDR3 has 16 amino acids. The CDR3 nucleotides read TGTGCCAGCAGTTGCTCGATACTAGCGGACTCCTACGAGCAGTACTTC. Translation: CASSCSILADSYEQYF.

This clonotype showed up many times. The chain employs TRBV24-1 and TRBJ2-5; no definite D call. V dropped 2 bases and J dropped 5 bases, with 11 bases sitting between them. Looked up from germline, CDR1 is KGHDR and CDR2 is SFDVKD. The CDR3 loop spans 14 amino acids. In DNA, the CDR3 is TGTGCCACCAGTGATTATCTGGAGTCGGAGACCCAGTACTTC. This codes for CATSDYLESETQYF.

The V gene is TRBV4-1, the J gene TRBJ1-5; D is uncertain. Germline CDR1 and CDR2: MGHRA and YSYEKL. V was clipped by 4 bases and J by 7 bases, with 14 bases between them. This CDR3 region has 14 residues. The CDR3 nucleotides read TGCGCCAGCAGCCTCGAGCGGCTTAGGCAGCCCCAGCATTTT. Encoded protein: CASSLERLRQPQHF.

This clonotype showed up many times. This chain joins TRBV27 and TRBJ2-3; D ambiguous. The germline gives CDR1 MNHEY, CDR2 SMNVEV (reference sequence). This CDR3 region has 12 residues. The V gene lost 5 bases and the J gene lost 0 bases, with 3 bases spanning the gap. The CDR3 sequence is CASSPSTDTQYF. For the CDR3, the DNA is TGTGCCAGCAGTCCAAGCACAGATACGCAGTATTTT.

This clonotype was recorded many times. The chain recombines TRBV28 with TRBJ2-2, with 7 positions matching TRBD1. The CDR3 runs 16 residues. Germline trimming cut 10 bases from V and 1 base from J; bases unmatched to any gene: 12. Germline CDR1 reads MDHEN; CDR2 reads SYDVKM. CDR3 sequence reads: CATLTLGQVNTGELFF. CDR3 coding DNA: TGTGCCACCCTCACCCTTGGACAGGTGAACACCGGGGAGCTGTTTTTT.

The V gene is TRBV10-3, the J gene TRBJ2-5, with 8 nucleotides matching TRBD1. The CDR3 spans 14 residues. Germline V gene sequence: CDR1 ENHRY, CDR2 SYGVKD. With 2 bases clipped from V and 5 bases from J, the junction kept 4 bases outside the gene matches. CDR3 protein: CAISEAGGWETQYF. In DNA, the CDR3 is TGTGCCATCAGTGAGGCAGGGGGCTGGGAGACCCAGTACTTC.

This clonotype showed up many times. V usage is TRBV7-2 and J usage is TRBJ1-5; 7 positions agree with TRBD1. The CDR3 has 16 amino acids. Germline CDR1 and CDR2: SGHTA and FQGNSA. Trimming removed 5 bases from V and 1 base from J; junction bases left unmatched: 8. CDR3 nucleotides: TGTGCCAGCAGCCCGAGAGGGGGCAGCAGCAATCAGCCCCAGCATTTT. It is translated as CASSPRGGSSNQPQHF.

This clonotype was counted at least ten times. The chain employs TRBV12-3 or TRBV12-4 and TRBJ2-2; TRBD2 might be the D (5 bases). The CDR3 runs 16 residues. V gave up 6 bases and J gave up 5 bases, with 19 bases separating them. The CDR3 spells CASRPPGKKGTGELFF. The CDR3 DNA is TGTGCCAGCAGACCCCCCGGGAAAAAAGGGACCGGGGAGCTGTTTTTT.

This clonotype was recorded many times. The chain links TRBV10-2 to TRBJ2-7; 8 bases are shared with TRBD1. V gave up 7 bases and J gave up 6 bases; unmatched junction bases: 5. This CDR3 has 12 amino acids. Germline CDR1 and CDR2: WSHSY and SAAADI. The CDR3 spells CASKRTGPEQYF. In nucleotides, the CDR3 is TGCGCCAGCAAACGGACAGGGCCCGAGCAGTACTTC.

The CDR3 DNA follows: TGTGCCAGCAGTTCTCGACTAGGTTGGGACTACGAGCAGTACTTC. The encoded protein is CASSSRLGWDYEQYF. The chain uses TRBV27 and TRBJ2-7, with D perhaps matching TRBD2 (6 bases). Germline V gives CDR1 MNHEY, CDR2 SMNVEV (reference sequence). V shed 4 bases and J shed 3 bases, with 16 bases lying between them. This CDR3 region has 15 residues.

Many counts were recorded for this clonotype. V gene TRBV2 combines with J gene TRBJ2-7; 9 positions match TRBD1. Trimming removed 5 bases from V and 5 bases from J; junction bases left unmatched: 10. This CDR3 has 15 residues. Germline lookup yields CDR1 SNHLY and CDR2 FYNNEI. This CDR3 reads CASSREDRGLDEQYF. CDR3 nucleotides: TGTGCCAGCAGTCGGGAGGACAGGGGCTTGGACGAGCAGTACTTC. The full variable domain, completed using reference TRBV2 and TRBJ2-7, is EPEVTQTPSHQVTQMGQEVILRCVPISNHLYFYWYRQILGQKVEFLVSFYNNEISEKSEIFDDQFSVERPDGSNFTLKIRSTKLEDSAMYFCASSREDRGLDEQYFGPGTRLTVT.

This clonotype was seen repeatedly, ten times or more. V and J are TRBV7-3 and TRBJ2-2, with D unresolved. CDR3 size: 14 residues. The germline CDR1 and CDR2 sequences are SGHTA and FQGTGA. Trimming shortened V by 5 bases and J by 1 base, and 8 bases separated the two germline ends. CDR3 sequence (DNA): TGTGCCAGCAGCCTCGAGAGGAACACCGGGGAGCTGTTTTTT. Protein sequence: CASSLERNTGELFF. Full variable domain (rest looked up from reference TRBV7-3 and TRBJ2-2): GAGVSQTPSNKVTEKGKYVELRCDPISGHTALYWYRQSLGQGPEFLIYFQGTGAADDSGLPNDRFFAVRPEGSVSTLKIQRTERGDSAVYLCASSLERNTGELFFGEGSRLTVL.

This clonotype was seen many times. This chain links TRBV6-4 with TRBJ1-5; D is possibly TRBD1 (5 bases). CDR1 is MRHNA and CDR2 is SNTAGT in the germline V gene. The CDR3 is 15 residues long. Between the trimmed V and J ends, which lost 4 bases and 2 bases, there was a span of 12 bases. CDR3 sequence (DNA): TGTGCCAGCAGTGTAAATGGGGGAGGCAATCAGCCCCAGCATTTT. Protein: CASSVNGGGNQPQHF.

There are many counts of this clonotype. The rearrangement joins TRBV19 to TRBJ2-7, with TRBD1 matching over 7 bases. Germline CDR1 and CDR2: LNHDA and SQIVND (reference sequence). V trimming: 5 bases; J trimming: 5 bases; junction bases outside the gene matches: 9. This CDR3 region has 14 residues. As DNA, the CDR3 is TGTGCCAGTAGTCCGACGGACAGGAGCGACGAGCAGTACTTC. This sequence encodes CASSPTDRSDEQYF.

This clonotype was seen ten or more times. This chain joins TRBV6-1 and TRBJ2-5; tentatively, D is TRBD1 or TRBD2 (6 bases each). CDR3 length: 14 residues. CDR1 is MNHNS, CDR2 SASEGT, per germline. The V and J ends lost 4 bases and 4 bases respectively, with 13 bases between them. DNA for the CDR3: TGTGCCAGCAGTGCTGTCGGGGGCGCAGAGACCCAGTACTTC. Protein sequence: CASSAVGGAETQYF.

This clonotype showed up many times. The V call is TRBV2, the J call TRBJ1-5, with D possibly TRBD1 on 6 matching bases. V was clipped by 5 bases and J by 4 bases, with 12 bases between them. The CDR3 loop spans 14 amino acids. The V gene's germline CDR1 is SNHLY and CDR2 FYNNEI. The CDR3 region is CASSRTVNNQPQHF. In nucleotides, the CDR3 is TGTGCCAGCAGTCGGACAGTTAATAATCAGCCCCAGCATTTT. Supplemented by reference TRBV2 and TRBJ1-5, the full variable domain reads EPEVTQTPSHQVTQMGQEVILRCVPISNHLYFYWYRQILGQKVEFLVSFYNNEISEKSEIFDDQFSVERPDGSNFTLKIRSTKLEDSAMYFCASSRTVNNQPQHFGDGTRLSIL.

This chain joins TRBV7-8 and TRBJ2-2; TRBD2 might be the D (5 bases). V lost 2 bases, J lost 5 bases, and 12 bases lay in between. This CDR3 has 15 residues. From germline, CDR1 is SGHVS and CDR2 FQNEAQ. The CDR3 here is CASSLKPGWTGELFF. CDR3 DNA: TGTGCCAGCAGCTTAAAACCGGGATGGACCGGGGAGCTGTTTTTT.

This clonotype was detected a few times. This sequence joins TRBV2 and TRBJ2-7, with 9 bases lining up with TRBD2. Germline lookup yields CDR1 SNHLY and CDR2 FYNNEI. V lost 4 bases to trimming and J lost 3 bases; unmatched junction nucleotides: 4. There are 14 residues in the CDR3. CDR3 nucleotide sequence: TGTGCCAGCAGTGCCAGCGGGGGGTACTACGAGCAGTACTTC. Protein: CASSASGGYYEQYF.

This clonotype was seen only a few times. The chain couples TRBV5-1 to TRBJ1-3; D unresolved. The CDR3 covers 17 residues. The V end lost 0 bases, the J end lost 0 bases, and 13 bases lay between the germline ends. Germline V gene data show CDR1 as SGHRS and CDR2 as YFSETQ. CDR3 sequence (DNA): TGCGCCAGCAGCTTGGCCGGTGGTGCCGTCTCTGGAAACACCATATATTTT. It yields the protein CASSLAGGAVSGNTIYF.